Shown below are 28 T cell receptor beta chains from a single sample sequenced in a study of tumor-infiltrating lymphocytes in primary liver carcinoma. Co-extracted RNA and DNA came from approximately 20-30 mg of unsorted bulk tissue. Starting material of approximately 500 ng total RNA yielded TCR beta cDNA via a constant-region primer. Slightly modified ARM-PCR served as the procedure for the TCR beta libraries. These libraries came from three rounds of nested multiplex PCR. Primers for the first two PCR rounds were TRBV1-TRBV30 forward primers and a C-beta reverse primer (about 11 cycles per round). MiXCR was run by TCRdb on the multiplex PCR reads, yielding one entry per CDR3 protein. This table holds more than 95,000 distinct CDR3 sequences, approximately 64% found once. The specimen sequenced was liver tumor tissue from sampling region 3. The subset denotes: tumor region T3, left-lateral pole. The source is a woman between 55 and 75 years old with primary liver carcinoma and hepatitis B virus infection.

At least ten counts were recorded for this clonotype. The CDR3 loop reads CASSQDSKETQYF. The CDR3 DNA reads TGTGCCAGCAGCCAGGACTCCAAAGAGACCCAGTACTTC. V is TRBV4-2 and J is TRBJ2-5; possibly TRBD2 for D (5 bases). V was clipped by 3 bases and J by 3 bases, with 8 bases between them. Germline loops: CDR1 LGHNA, CDR2 YNFKEQ. This CDR3 region has 13 residues.

Note on this clonotype: At one of its ends the junction is not consistent with the germline gene, which may arise from a read error. This sequence joins TRBV5-1 and TRBJ2-6; TRBD1 is a possible D gene (5 bases). CDR1 and CDR2 from the germline V gene are SGHRS and YFSETQ. The length of the CDR3 is 18 residues. CDR3 bases: TGCGCCGGCAGCTGGCAGACAGACAGACTCTCTGGGGCCAACGTCCTGACTTTC. This translates into CAGSWQTDRLSGANVLTF.

This clonotype has ten or more counts. The chain employs TRBV6-1 and TRBJ1-5; 9 bases fit TRBD1. Trimming removed 8 bases from V and 4 bases from J; junction bases left unmatched: 9. The CDR3 spans 15 residues. Germline CDR1 is MNHNS and CDR2 is SASEGT. CDR3 region: CASRNEDRGNQPQHF. CDR3 sequence (DNA): TGTGCCAGCCGGAATGAGGACAGGGGAAATCAGCCCCAGCATTTT.

In its sample, this clonotype was seen a few times. A much larger clone differs by one base, so this may be a read error. In DNA form, the CDR3 reads TGCAGCGTTGACGTCTTCTACACAGATACGCAGTATTTT. It encodes CSVDVFYTDTQYF. The chain employs TRBV29-1 and TRBJ2-3; no clear D. The CDR3 consists of 13 residues. The germline gives CDR1 SQVTM, CDR2 ANQGSEA. The V end lost 3 bases, the J end lost 2 bases, and 9 bases lay between the germline ends.

About this clonotype itself: Likely a read error: the CDR3 ends without its conserved phenylalanine or tryptophan. The limits of the CDR3 on the DNA are not certain, so only TCRdb's listed CDR3 is given. The chain combines TRBV11-1 with TRBJ2-1. The CDR3 extends over 13 residues, inclusive of both ends. Germline values: CDR1 SGHAT, CDR2 FQDESV (reference sequence). CDR3 residues: CASSHGLHNEQFY.

Remarks on this clonotype: The CDR3 carries no conserved terminal phenylalanine or tryptophan, so it likely arises from a read error. The rearrangement uses TRBV11-3 and TRBJ2-1; TRBD2 matches at 9 bases. The germline gives CDR1 SGHNT, CDR2 YENEEA. The CDR3 spans 18 residues. The CDR3 spells CTSSLGRGGRAGYNEQFL. The DNA for the CDR3 is TGTACCAGCAGCTTAGGTCGAGGCGGGAGGGCCGGCTACAATGAGCAGTTCTTA.

The chain carries TRBV6-1 and TRBJ2-5; 7 nucleotides agree with TRBD2. The CDR3 length is 13 residues. V trimming: 3 bases; J trimming: 8 bases; junction bases outside the gene matches: 6. Looked up from germline, CDR1 is MNHNS and CDR2 is SASEGT. CDR3 amino acids: CASSEGGVDTQYF. Here the CDR3 DNA reads TGTGCCAGCAGTGAGGGAGGGGTGGATACCCAGTACTTC.

As concerns this clonotype: One end of the junction varies from germline; a read error may be responsible. DNA of the CDR3: TGTACCAGCAGCTTAGATCTACGGGGAACGGGCACTGAAGCTCTCTTT. Translation: CTSSLDLRGTGTEALF. The gene calls are TRBV13 and TRBJ1-1; no clear D. Germline V CDR1 and CDR2: PRHDT, FYEKMQ (reference sequence). This CDR3 spans 16 amino acids.

This clonotype was recorded a few times. The V gene is TRBV6-1, the J gene TRBJ2-1; the D call may be TRBD1 or TRBD2 (5 bases each). CDR1 is MNHNS, CDR2 SASEGT, per germline. There are 11 residues in the CDR3. For the CDR3, the DNA is TGTGTCACCAGGGAGTACGGTGAGCAGTTCTTC. This sequence encodes CVTREYGEQFF.

To note about this clonotype: A junction boundary mismatches the germline segment, possibly from a read error. The rearrangement links TRBV11-2 to TRBJ2-1; D gene uncertain. The CDR3 covers 14 residues. Germline CDR1 reads SGHAT; CDR2 reads FQNNGV. The CDR3 loop reads CDSNLDGNRDEQFF. CDR3 DNA sequence: TGTGACAGCAACTTAGATGGGAACCGCGATGAGCAGTTCTTC.

J is TRBJ2-1 and V is TRBV7-3, with TRBD2 identical over 8 bases. Germline V gene sequence: CDR1 SGHTA, CDR2 FQGTGA. There are 14 residues in the CDR3. After removal of 4 bases from V and 6 bases from J, the junction contained 5 bases not matched to a gene. CDR3 in DNA: TGTGCCAGCAGCTCCGGGACTAGTCCCAATGAGCAGTTCTTC. Translated: CASSSGTSPNEQFF.

This clonotype was detected only once. The conserved final phenylalanine or tryptophan is absent from the CDR3, which likely points to a read error. This sequence joins TRBV7-9 and TRBJ2-5, with 9 bases lining up with TRBD2. CDR1 is SEHNR, CDR2 FQNEAQ, per germline (reference sequence). The length of the CDR3 is 16 residues. The V and J ends lost 3 bases and 4 bases, in that order; junction bases with no gene match: 9. The CDR3 loop is CASSFIAGEPGETQYY. Written as DNA, the CDR3 is TGTGCCAGCAGCTTTATAGCGGGAGAACCGGGAGAGACCCAGTACTAC.

This clonotype has more than one count but fewer than ten. This sequence joins TRBV25-1 and TRBJ2-3; TRBD2 is a possible D gene (7 bases). The CDR3 consists of 16 residues. The V gene's germline CDR1 is MGHDK and CDR2 SYGVNS. V was shortened by 2 bases and J by 6 bases, with 18 bases between the two germline ends. The CDR3: CASSEGGGRERDTQYF. CDR3 sequence (DNA): TGTGCCAGCAGTGAAGGGGGCGGGAGAGAGAGGGATACGCAGTATTTT. The full variable domain, its missing parts supplied by reference TRBV25-1 and TRBJ2-3, is EADIYQTPRYLVIGTGKKITLECSQTMGHDKMYWYQQDPGMELHLIHYSYGVNSTEKGDLSSESTVSRIRTEHFPLTLESARPSHTSQYLCASSEGGGRERDTQYFGPGTRLTVL.

With regard to this clonotype: A much larger clone lies a single base off, so this may be a read error. The chain joins TRBV29-1 to TRBJ2-2; 9 bases line up with TRBD2. CDR3 length: 16 residues. Germline lookup yields CDR1 SQVTM and CDR2 ANQGSEA. The V gene end was trimmed by 6 bases and the J gene end by 4 bases; junction bases not matched to a gene: 12. CDR3 DNA: TGCAGCGTCCCGAGGGGCCTAGCGGGAAGCACCGGGGAGCTGTTTTTT. Amino acid sequence: CSVPRGLAGSTGELFF.

The rearrangement links TRBV11-2 to TRBJ2-5; the D gene could be TRBD1 or TRBD2 (5 bases each). The CDR3 is made up of 13 amino acids. CDR1 and CDR2 (germline): SGHAT, FQNNGV. V was clipped by 0 bases and J by 11 bases, with 13 bases between them. CDR3 sequence: CASSLDRGEAQYF. As DNA, the CDR3 is TGTGCCAGCAGCTTAGATAGGGGAGAGGCTCAGTACTTC.

Concerning this clonotype itself: The junction departs from the called germline gene at one end, perhaps through a read error. The chain recombines TRBV11-3 with TRBJ2-7; possible D gene TRBD1, 6 bases. The length of the CDR3 is 13 residues. CDR1 and CDR2 (germline): SGHNT, YENEEA. CDR3 residues: CASSITGYDEQHF. CDR3 sequence (DNA): TGTGCCAGCAGCATCACAGGGTATGACGAGCAGCACTTC.

A single count supports this clonotype. This CDR3 is missing its conserved last phenylalanine or tryptophan, likely due to a read error. The chain links TRBV11-2 to TRBJ1-1; TRBD1 matches 8 bases. Germline lookup yields CDR1 SGHAT and CDR2 FQNNGV. This CDR3 has 14 amino acids. CDR3 DNA: TGTGCCAGCTGCTTAACCAGGGGGCGAGCTGAAGCTTTCTCC. Encoded protein: CASCLTRGRAEAFS.

V and J are TRBV10-3 and TRBJ2-3; 9 bases agree with TRBD1. The CDR3 loop spans 17 amino acids. CDR1 and CDR2 from the germline V gene are ENHRY and SYGVKD. The V and J ends lost 6 bases and 6 bases, in that order; junction bases with no gene match: 16. The CDR3 spells CAIRAPGGQGGEDTQYF. The CDR3 DNA reads TGTGCCATCAGAGCCCCAGGGGGACAGGGTGGCGAGGATACGCAGTATTTT.

This clonotype showed up just a few times. Just one base apart from a much larger clone, this may be a read error. The genes are TRBV10-2 and TRBJ1-1; D call uncertain. Deletions cut 2 bases from V and 7 bases from J, with 11 bases between. Germline V gene sequence: CDR1 WSHSY, CDR2 SAAADI. The CDR3 is made up of 13 amino acids. In nucleotides, the CDR3 is TGCGCCAGCAGTGAGAGACGGCTTATTGAAGCTTTCTTT. Protein: CASSERRLIEAFF.

The gene calls are TRBV18 and TRBJ2-7; 9 bases line up with TRBD1. The CDR3 covers 17 residues. V was pared by 0 bases and J by 3 bases, with 9 bases of the junction left unmatched. Germline V gene data show CDR1 as KGHSH and CDR2 as LQKENI. The CDR3, as DNA: TGTGCCAGCTCACCACCGGGAGGGACAGGGAGGGACTACGAGCAGTACTTC. Translated: CASSPPGGTGRDYEQYF.

The rearrangement joins TRBV28 to TRBJ2-5; 7 bases are shared with TRBD1. The CDR3 runs 16 residues. J gave up 4 bases and V 9 bases, and 17 bases lay outside the gene matches. The germline V gene has CDR1 MDHEN and CDR2 SYDVKM. The CDR3 sequence: CASLDRDRCPPETQYF. The CDR3, as DNA: TGTGCCAGTTTAGACCGGGACAGATGCCCCCCAGAGACCCAGTACTTC. The entire variable domain, with the rest obtained from reference TRBV28 and TRBJ2-5, is as follows: DVKVTQSSRYLVKRTGEKVFLECVQDMDHENMFWYRQDPGLGLRLIYFSYDVKMKEKGDIPEGYSVSREKKERFSLILESASTNQTSMYLCASLDRDRCPPETQYFGPGTRLLVL.

This clonotype was detected many times. V gene TRBV28 combines with J gene TRBJ2-7; no definite D call. The CDR3 is 12 amino acids. The V end was cut by 1 base, the J end by 4 bases, with 5 bases between. Germline loops: CDR1 MDHEN, CDR2 SYDVKM. The CDR3 is CASSLLEYEQYF. The CDR3 coding sequence is TGTGCCAGCAGTTTATTGGAGTACGAGCAGTACTTC.

The rearrangement joins TRBV7-3 to TRBJ2-1, with D hard to call. Deletions cut 5 bases from V and 5 bases from J, with 10 bases between. This CDR3 comprises 13 residues. Per germline, CDR1 SGHTA and CDR2 FQGTGA. CDR3: CASSPGLNNEQFF. CDR3 DNA sequence: TGTGCCAGCAGCCCCGGGCTCAACAATGAGCAGTTCTTC. Full variable domain (outside the CDR3, taken from reference TRBV7-3 and TRBJ2-1): GAGVSQTPSNKVTEKGKYVELRCDPISGHTALYWYRQSLGQGPEFLIYFQGTGAADDSGLPNDRFFAVRPEGSVSTLKIQRTERGDSAVYLCASSPGLNNEQFFGPGTRLTVL.

Details on this clonotype: The CDR3 ends on some other residue instead of the conserved phenylalanine or tryptophan, so this is likely a read error. The chain couples TRBV11-2 to TRBJ2-4; 9 bases line up with TRBD2. From germline, CDR1 is SGHAT and CDR2 FQNNGV. CDR3 length: 14 residues. The CDR3 loop is CGSTRLAVGNIQYL. The CDR3 DNA follows: TGTGGCAGCACCCGACTAGCGGTAGGGAACATTCAGTACCTC.

Of note for this clonotype: The junction departs from the called germline gene at one end, perhaps through a read error. The chain links TRBV11-2 to TRBJ2-3, with a tentative D call TRBD2 (5 bases). CDR1 is SGHAT, CDR2 FQNNGV, per germline. The CDR3 has 17 amino acids. The CDR3 sequence: CASNLAGWRTSTDTQYF. The CDR3 nucleotides read TGTGCCAGCAACTTAGCCGGGTGGCGAACTAGTACAGATACGCAGTATTTT.

Regarding this clonotype: This clone may be a read error of a much larger clone one base away. The chain combines TRBV5-4 with TRBJ2-3; TRBD2 matches 7 bases. CDR3 length: 15 residues. Looked up from germline, CDR1 is SGHNT and CDR2 is YYREEE (reference sequence). The V segment lost 9 bases and the J segment 3 bases; nucleotides outside the gene matches: 13. The CDR3 nucleotides read TGTGCCATCAGTCGGGTGGGAGGGCCGACAGATACGCAGTATTTT. This translates into CAISRVGGPTDTQYF. Using reference TRBV5-4 and TRBJ2-3 for the parts outside the CDR3, the full variable domain is ETGVTQSPTHLIKTRGQQVTLRCSSQSGHNTVSWYQQALGQGPQFIFQYYREEENGRGNFPPRFSGLQFPNYSSELNVNALELDDSALYLCAISRVGGPTDTQYFGPGTRLTVL.

In this sample, this clonotype turned up many times. The CDR3 here is CAWSEPRGEQYF. CDR3 in DNA: TGTGCCTGGAGTGAACCCCGAGGCGAGCAGTACTTC. The chain joins TRBV30 to TRBJ2-7; D ambiguous. The CDR3 covers 12 residues. The germline CDR1 and CDR2 sequences are GTSNPN and SVGIG (reference sequence). V shed 1 base and J shed 6 bases, with 10 bases lying between them.

This clonotype was counted between two and nine times. Compared with germline, one end of the junction differs, possibly owing to a read error. This sequence joins TRBV11-2 and TRBJ2-3; no firm D call. The V gene's germline CDR1 is SGHAT and CDR2 FQNNGV. The CDR3 consists of 13 residues. CDR3 DNA: TGTGCCACCAGCCCCGACCGTCCAGATATGCAGTATTTT. The encoded protein is CATSPDRPDMQYF. Using reference TRBV11-2 and TRBJ2-3 for the parts outside the CDR3, the full variable domain is EAGVAQSPRYKIIEKRQSVAFWCNPISGHATLYWYQQILGQGPKLLIQFQNNGVVDDSQLPKDRFSAERLKGVDSTLKIQPAKLEDSAVYLCATSPDRPDMQYFGPGTRLTVL.